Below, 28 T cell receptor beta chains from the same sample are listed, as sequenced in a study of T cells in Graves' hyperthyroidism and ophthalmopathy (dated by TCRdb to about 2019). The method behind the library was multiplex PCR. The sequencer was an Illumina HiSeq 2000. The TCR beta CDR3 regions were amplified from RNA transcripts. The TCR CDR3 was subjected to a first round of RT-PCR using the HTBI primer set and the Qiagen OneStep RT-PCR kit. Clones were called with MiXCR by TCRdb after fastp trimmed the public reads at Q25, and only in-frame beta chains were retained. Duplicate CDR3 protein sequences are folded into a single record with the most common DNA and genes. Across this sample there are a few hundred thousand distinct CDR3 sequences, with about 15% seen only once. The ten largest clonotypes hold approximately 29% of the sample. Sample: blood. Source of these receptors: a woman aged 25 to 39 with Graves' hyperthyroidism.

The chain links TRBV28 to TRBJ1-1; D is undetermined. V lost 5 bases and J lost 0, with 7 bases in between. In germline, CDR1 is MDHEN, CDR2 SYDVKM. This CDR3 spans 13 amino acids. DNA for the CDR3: TGTGCCAGCAGTGAAACAGTGAACACTGAAGCTTTCTTT. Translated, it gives CASSETVNTEAFF. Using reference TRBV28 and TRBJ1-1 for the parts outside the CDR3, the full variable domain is DVKVTQSSRYLVKRTGEKVFLECVQDMDHENMFWYRQDPGLGLRLIYFSYDVKMKEKGDIPEGYSVSREKKERFSLILESASTNQTSMYLCASSETVNTEAFFGQGTRLTVV.

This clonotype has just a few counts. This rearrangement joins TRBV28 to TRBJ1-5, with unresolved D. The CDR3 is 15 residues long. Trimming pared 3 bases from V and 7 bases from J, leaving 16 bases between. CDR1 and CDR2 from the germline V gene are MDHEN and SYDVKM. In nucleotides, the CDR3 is TGTGCCAGCAGTTTTGCCCAGTTCGGTTCACAGCCCCAGCATTTT. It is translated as CASSFAQFGSQPQHF.

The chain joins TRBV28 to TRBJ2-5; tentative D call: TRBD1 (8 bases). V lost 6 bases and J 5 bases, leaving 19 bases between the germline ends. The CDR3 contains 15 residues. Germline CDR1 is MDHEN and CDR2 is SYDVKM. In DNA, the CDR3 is TGTGCCAGCAGCACAGGGGGAGGGACAAGGGAGACCCAGTACTTC. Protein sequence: CASSTGGGTRETQYF.

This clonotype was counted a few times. CDR3 sequence: CASSVRQGNTGELFF. Written as DNA, the CDR3 is TGTGCCAGCAGCGTTCGACAGGGGAACACCGGGGAGCTGTTTTTT. This chain joins TRBV9 and TRBJ2-2; 7 bases map to TRBD1. The length of the CDR3 is 15 residues. CDR1 and CDR2 from the germline V gene are SGDLS and YYNGEE. After removal of 2 bases from V and 1 base from J, the junction contained 2 bases not matched to a gene.

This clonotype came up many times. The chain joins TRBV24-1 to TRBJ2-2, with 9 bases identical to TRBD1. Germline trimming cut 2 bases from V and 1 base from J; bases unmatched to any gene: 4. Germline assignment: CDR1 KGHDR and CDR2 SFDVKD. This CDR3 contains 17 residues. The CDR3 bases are TGTGCCACCAGTGATTCACCGGGACAGGGGAACACCGGGGAGCTGTTTTTT. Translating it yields CATSDSPGQGNTGELFF.

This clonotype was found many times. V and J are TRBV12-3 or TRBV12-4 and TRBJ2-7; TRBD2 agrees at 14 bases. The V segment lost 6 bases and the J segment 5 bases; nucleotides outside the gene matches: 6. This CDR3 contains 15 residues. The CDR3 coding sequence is TGTGCCAGCAGAATAGGGACTAGCGGGAGCCACGAGCAGTACTTC. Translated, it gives CASRIGTSGSHEQYF.

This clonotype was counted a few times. The CDR3 here is CASTGTGYTGELFF. As DNA, the CDR3 is TGTGCCAGCACCGGGACAGGGTACACCGGGGAGCTGTTTTTT. The V gene is TRBV25-1, the J gene TRBJ2-2; 9 bases agree with TRBD1. V was clipped by 7 bases and J by 3 bases; unmatched bases: 3. The CDR3 length is 14 residues. Germline CDR1 and CDR2: MGHDK and SYGVNS. The full variable domain, in which reference TRBV25-1 and TRBJ2-2 provide the parts outside the CDR3, is EADIYQTPRYLVIGTGKKITLECSQTMGHDKMYWYQQDPGMELHLIHYSYGVNSTEKGDLSSESTVSRIRTEHFPLTLESARPSHTSQYLCASTGTGYTGELFFGEGSRLTVL.

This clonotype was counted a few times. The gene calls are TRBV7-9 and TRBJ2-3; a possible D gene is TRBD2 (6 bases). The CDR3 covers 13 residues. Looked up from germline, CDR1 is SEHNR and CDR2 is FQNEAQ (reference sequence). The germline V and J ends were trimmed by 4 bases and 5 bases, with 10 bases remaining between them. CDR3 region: CASSSAGRDTQYF. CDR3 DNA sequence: TGTGCCAGCAGCTCGGCGGGAAGAGATACGCAGTATTTT. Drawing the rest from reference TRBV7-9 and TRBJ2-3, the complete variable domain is DTGVSQNPRHKITKRGQNVTFRCDPISEHNRLYWYRQTLGQGPEFLTYFQNEAQLEKSRLLSDRFSAERPKGSFSTLEIQRTEQGDSAMYLCASSSAGRDTQYFGPGTRLTVL.

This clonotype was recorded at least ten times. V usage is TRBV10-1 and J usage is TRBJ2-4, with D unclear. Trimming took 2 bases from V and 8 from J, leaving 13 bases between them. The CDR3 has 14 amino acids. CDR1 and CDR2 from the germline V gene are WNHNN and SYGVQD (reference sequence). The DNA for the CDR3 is TGCGCCAGCAGTGAGGACTCGGTAGAGGACATTCAGTACTTC. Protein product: CASSEDSVEDIQYF.

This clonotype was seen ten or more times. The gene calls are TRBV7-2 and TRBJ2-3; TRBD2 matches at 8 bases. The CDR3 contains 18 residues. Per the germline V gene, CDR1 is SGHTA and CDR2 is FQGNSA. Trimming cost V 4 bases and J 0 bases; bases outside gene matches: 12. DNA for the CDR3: TGTGCCAGCAGCTCTCGCCTCGCGGGGGGAACTAGCACAGATACGCAGTATTTT. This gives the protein CASSSRLAGGTSTDTQYF. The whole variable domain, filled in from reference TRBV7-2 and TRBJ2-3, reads GAGVSQSPSNKVTEKGKDVELRCDPISGHTALYWYRQSLGQGLEFLIYFQGNSAPDKSGLPSDRFSAERTGGSVSTLTIQRTQQEDSAVYLCASSSRLAGGTSTDTQYFGPGTRLTVL.

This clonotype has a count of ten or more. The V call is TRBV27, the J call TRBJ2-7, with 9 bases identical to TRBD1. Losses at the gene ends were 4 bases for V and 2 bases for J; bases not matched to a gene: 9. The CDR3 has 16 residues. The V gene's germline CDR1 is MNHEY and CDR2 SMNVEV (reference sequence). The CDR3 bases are TGTGCCAGCAGTTCCGGTGGGACAGGGAGAACCTACGAGCAGTACTTC. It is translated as CASSSGGTGRTYEQYF.

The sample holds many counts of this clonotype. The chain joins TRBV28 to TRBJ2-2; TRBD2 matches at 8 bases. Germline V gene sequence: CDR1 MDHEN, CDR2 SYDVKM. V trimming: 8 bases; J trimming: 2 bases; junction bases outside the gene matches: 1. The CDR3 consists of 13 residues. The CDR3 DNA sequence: TGTGCCAGCGTAGCGGGAAACACCGGGGAGCTGTTTTTT. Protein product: CASVAGNTGELFF.

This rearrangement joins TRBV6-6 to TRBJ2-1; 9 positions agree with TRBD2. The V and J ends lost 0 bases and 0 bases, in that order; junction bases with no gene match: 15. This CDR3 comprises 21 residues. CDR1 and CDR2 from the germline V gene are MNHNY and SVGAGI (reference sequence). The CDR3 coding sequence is TGTGCCAGCAGTTACTCGGGGGGGGGGGATTATAGCGGGAGCTCCTACAATGAGCAGTTCTTC. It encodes CASSYSGGGDYSGSSYNEQFF.

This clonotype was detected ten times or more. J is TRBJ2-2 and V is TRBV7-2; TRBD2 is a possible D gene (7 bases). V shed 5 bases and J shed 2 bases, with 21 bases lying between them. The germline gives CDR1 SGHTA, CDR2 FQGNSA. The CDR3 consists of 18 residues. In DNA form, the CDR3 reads TGTGCCAGCAGCATAATTGGGGGGGCAGGGCCCAACACCGGGGAGCTGTTTTTT. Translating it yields CASSIIGGAGPNTGELFF. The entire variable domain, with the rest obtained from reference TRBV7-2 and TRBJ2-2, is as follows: GAGVSQSPSNKVTEKGKDVELRCDPISGHTALYWYRQSLGQGLEFLIYFQGNSAPDKSGLPSDRFSAERTGGSVSTLTIQRTQQEDSAVYLCASSIIGGAGPNTGELFFGEGSRLTVL.

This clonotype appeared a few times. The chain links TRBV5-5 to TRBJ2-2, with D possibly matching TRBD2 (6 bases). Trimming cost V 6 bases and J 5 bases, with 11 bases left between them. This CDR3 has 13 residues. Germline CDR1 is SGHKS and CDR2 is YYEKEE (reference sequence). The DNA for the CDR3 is TGTGCCAGCACGGGAGTGGGAACCGGGGAGCTGTTTTTT. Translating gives CASTGVGTGELFF.

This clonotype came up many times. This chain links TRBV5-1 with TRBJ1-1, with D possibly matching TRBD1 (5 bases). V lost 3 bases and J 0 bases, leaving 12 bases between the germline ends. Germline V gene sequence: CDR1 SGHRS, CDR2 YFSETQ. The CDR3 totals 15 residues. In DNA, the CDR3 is TGCGCCAGCAGCTCGGGGGACGGCATGAACACTGAAGCTTTCTTT. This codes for CASSSGDGMNTEAFF.

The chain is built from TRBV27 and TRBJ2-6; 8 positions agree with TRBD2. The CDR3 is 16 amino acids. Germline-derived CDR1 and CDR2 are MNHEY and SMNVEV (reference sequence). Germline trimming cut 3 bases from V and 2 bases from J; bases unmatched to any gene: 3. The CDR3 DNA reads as TGTGCCAGCAGTTTGGGGACTAGTCCTGGGGCCAACGTCCTGACTTTC. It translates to CASSLGTSPGANVLTF.

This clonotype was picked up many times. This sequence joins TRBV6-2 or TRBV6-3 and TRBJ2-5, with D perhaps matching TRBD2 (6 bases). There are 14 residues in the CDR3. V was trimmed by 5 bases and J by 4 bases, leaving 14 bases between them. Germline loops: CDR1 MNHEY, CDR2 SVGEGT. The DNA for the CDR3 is TGTGCCAGCAGTGTCCGACTAGGCGGAGAGACCCAGTACTTC. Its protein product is CASSVRLGGETQYF.

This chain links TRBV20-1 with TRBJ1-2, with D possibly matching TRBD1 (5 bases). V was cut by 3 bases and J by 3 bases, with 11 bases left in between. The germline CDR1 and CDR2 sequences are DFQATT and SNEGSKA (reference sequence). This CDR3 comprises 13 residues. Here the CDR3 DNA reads TGCAGTGCTAGGGGGGGAGCTGACTATGGCTACACCTTC. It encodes CSARGGADYGYTF.

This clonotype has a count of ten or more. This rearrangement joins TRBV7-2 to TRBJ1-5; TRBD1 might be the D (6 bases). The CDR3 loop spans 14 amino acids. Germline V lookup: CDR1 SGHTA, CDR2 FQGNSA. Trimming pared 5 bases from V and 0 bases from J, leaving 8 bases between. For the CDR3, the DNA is TGTGCCAGCAGCATGGACAGTAGCAATCAGCCCCAGCATTTT. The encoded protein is CASSMDSSNQPQHF.

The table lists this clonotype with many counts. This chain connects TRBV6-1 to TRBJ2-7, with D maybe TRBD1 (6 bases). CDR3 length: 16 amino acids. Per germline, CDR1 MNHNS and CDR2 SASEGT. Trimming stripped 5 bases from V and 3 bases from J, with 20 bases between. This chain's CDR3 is CASSYVLSGTHYEQYF. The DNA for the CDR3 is TGTGCCAGCAGTTATGTGCTCTCCGGGACACACTACGAGCAGTACTTC.

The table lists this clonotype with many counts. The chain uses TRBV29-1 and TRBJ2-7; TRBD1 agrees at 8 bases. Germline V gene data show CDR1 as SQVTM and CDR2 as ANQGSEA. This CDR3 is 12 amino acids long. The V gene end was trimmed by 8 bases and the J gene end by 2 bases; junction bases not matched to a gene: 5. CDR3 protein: CSTGTGAYEQYF. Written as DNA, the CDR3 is TGCAGCACGGGGACAGGAGCCTACGAGCAGTACTTC.

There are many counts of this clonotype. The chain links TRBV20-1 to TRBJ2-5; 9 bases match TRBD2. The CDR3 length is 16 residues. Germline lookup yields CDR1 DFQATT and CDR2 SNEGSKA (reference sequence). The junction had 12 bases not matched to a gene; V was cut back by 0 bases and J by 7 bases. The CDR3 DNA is TGCAGTGCTAGAGATCTGCTAGCGGGGCCCGCGGGGACCCAGTACTTC. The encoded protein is CSARDLLAGPAGTQYF.

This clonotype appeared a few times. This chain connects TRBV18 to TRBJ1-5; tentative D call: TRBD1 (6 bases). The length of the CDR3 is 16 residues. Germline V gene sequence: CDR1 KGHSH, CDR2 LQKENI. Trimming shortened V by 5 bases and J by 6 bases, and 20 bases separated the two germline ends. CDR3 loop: CASSAETGRNGQPQHF. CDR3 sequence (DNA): TGTGCCAGCTCAGCGGAAACAGGGCGCAACGGTCAGCCCCAGCATTTT.

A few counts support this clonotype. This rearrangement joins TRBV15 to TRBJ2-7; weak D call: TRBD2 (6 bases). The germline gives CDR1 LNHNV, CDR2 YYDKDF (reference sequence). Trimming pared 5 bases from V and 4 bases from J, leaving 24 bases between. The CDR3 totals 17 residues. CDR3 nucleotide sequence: TGTGCCACCAGCTCGAGATGGGTTACGGGAGAGGTTTACGAGCAGTACTTC. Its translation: CATSSRWVTGEVYEQYF.

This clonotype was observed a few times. The CDR3 DNA reads TGTGCCAGCGTCCAGGGTCTAGCCAAAAACATTCAGTACTTC. Its protein product is CASVQGLAKNIQYF. This chain connects TRBV2 to TRBJ2-4, with D maybe TRBD1 (5 bases). The germline gives CDR1 SNHLY, CDR2 FYNNEI. CDR3 length equals 14 residues. The V end lost 8 bases, the J end lost 0 bases, and 11 bases lay between the germline ends. The whole variable domain, filled in from reference TRBV2 and TRBJ2-4, reads EPEVTQTPSHQVTQMGQEVILRCVPISNHLYFYWYRQILGQKVEFLVSFYNNEISEKSEIFDDQFSVERPDGSNFTLKIRSTKLEDSAMYFCASVQGLAKNIQYFGAGTRLSVL.

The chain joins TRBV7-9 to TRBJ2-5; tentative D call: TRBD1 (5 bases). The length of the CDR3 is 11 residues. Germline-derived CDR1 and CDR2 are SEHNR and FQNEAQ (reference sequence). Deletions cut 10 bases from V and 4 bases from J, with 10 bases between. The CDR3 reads CAMGPAETQYF. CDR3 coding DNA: TGTGCCATGGGGCCTGCAGAGACCCAGTACTTC. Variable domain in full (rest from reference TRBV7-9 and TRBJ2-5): DTGVSQNPRHKITKRGQNVTFRCDPISEHNRLYWYRQTLGQGPEFLTYFQNEAQLEKSRLLSDRFSAERPKGSFSTLEIQRTEQGDSAMYLCAMGPAETQYFGPGTRLLVL.

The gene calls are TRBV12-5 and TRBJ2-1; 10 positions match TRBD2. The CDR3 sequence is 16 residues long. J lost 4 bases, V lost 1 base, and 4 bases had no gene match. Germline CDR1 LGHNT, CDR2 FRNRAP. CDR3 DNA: TGTGCTAGTGGTTTGGAAGGACTAGCGGAGTACAATGAGCAGTTCTTC. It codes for CASGLEGLAEYNEQFF.